The 17 T cell receptor beta chains reported below all come from one sample, sequenced in a study of a mutant IDH1 vaccine in newly diagnosed glioma. Time point indicated: week 11, during vaccination. Every single dose of the vaccine, 300 ug of mutant IDH1 20-mer peptide, came with topical imiquimod. Their specific antigens are unknown. Assay used: immunoSEQ multiplex PCR; TCRdb lists only in-frame clones, some missing. The sample consists of 35,000 to 45,000 clones, around 80% of them appearing once. The specimen was peripheral blood mononuclear cells (PBMCs), collected from a glioma patient whose treatment included an IDH1 peptide vaccine. The receptor source for this set is a woman in her 30s with glioma. Some clones in this sample may be carry-over from other donors' samples.

The chain carries TRBV19 and TRBJ1-5, with TRBD1 as a possible D gene (5 bases). The CDR3 has 14 residues. The germline V gene encodes CDR1 LNHDA and CDR2 SQIVND (reference sequence). V lost 1 base and J lost 4, with 8 bases in between. The CDR3 DNA sequence: TGTGCCAGTAGTATAGGGGGACCGAATCAGCCCCAGCATTTT. It encodes CASSIGGPNQPQHF.

This clone has a single count. This chain's CDR3 is CASSPVISYEQYF. CDR3 in DNA: TGTGCCAGTAGTCCAGTTATCTCCTACGAGCAGTACTTC. This chain uses TRBV19 with TRBJ2-7; D ambiguous. Germline CDR1 and CDR2: LNHDA and SQIVND (reference sequence). Trimming left V 5 bases short and J 0 bases short, with 8 bases between. The CDR3 consists of 13 residues. The whole variable domain, remainder taken from reference TRBV19 and TRBJ2-7, is DGGITQSPKYLFRKEGQNVTLSCEQNLNHDAMYWYRQDPGQGLRLIYYSQIVNDFQKGDIAEGYSVSREKKESFPLTVTSAQKNPTAFYLCASSPVISYEQYFGPGTRLTVT.

This clone was recorded once. The CDR3 DNA is TGTGCCAGCAGCTTAGTACGGGGAAGGGGGAACACTGAAGCTTTCTTT. The encoded protein is CASSLVRGRGNTEAFF. V is TRBV7-9 and J is TRBJ1-1; perhaps TRBD1 as D (5 bases). CDR3 length: 16 amino acids. Trimming shortened V by 1 base and J by 1 base, and 13 bases separated the two germline ends. CDR1 is SEHNR, CDR2 FQNEAQ, per germline (reference sequence).

As regards this clone: One junction end does not reproduce the germline sequence, and a read error may be involved. The chain couples TRBV7-7 to TRBJ2-3; 9 positions match TRBD2. This CDR3 is built from 16 residues. CDR1 is SSHAT and CDR2 is FNYEAQ in the germline V gene (reference sequence). DNA for the CDR3: TGTGCTAGCAGCCCAGGACTAGCGAGGGTGGCAGATACGCAGTATTTT. It translates to CASSPGLARVADTQYF.

This clone was seen a single time. The genes are TRBV15 and TRBJ2-2, with D maybe TRBD1 (6 bases). Trimming shortened V by 4 bases and J by 6 bases, and 15 bases separated the two germline ends. CDR3 length: 15 residues. Germline V gene data show CDR1 as LNHNV and CDR2 as YYDKDF (reference sequence). The CDR3 DNA is TGTGCCACCAGCATTGGCAGGGGATGGGCCGGGGAGCTGTTTTTT. This translates into CATSIGRGWAGELFF.

The genes are TRBV10-1 and TRBJ2-2; TRBD1 matches at 9 bases. The junction had 9 bases not matched to a gene; V was cut back by 5 bases and J by 5 bases. The germline CDR1 and CDR2 sequences are WNHNN and SYGVQD (reference sequence). The CDR3 has 16 amino acids. DNA for the CDR3: TGCGCCAGCAGTAGGTCGGACAGGGGTGGAACCGGGGAGCTGTTTTTT. Protein sequence: CASSRSDRGGTGELFF.

This clone was seen only once. This chain links TRBV15 with TRBJ1-2; TRBD1 is a possible D gene (6 bases). CDR3 size: 15 residues. CDR1 and CDR2 (germline): LNHNV, YYDKDF (reference sequence). V lost 0 bases and J lost 6, with 14 bases in between. The CDR3 sequence is CATSRDRGLADGYTF. The CDR3 coding sequence is TGTGCCACCAGCAGAGATCGGGGGCTAGCCGATGGCTACACCTTC.

The chain joins TRBV11-2 to TRBJ2-3; the match to TRBD1 covers 7 bases. Germline trimming cut 5 bases from V and 6 bases from J; bases unmatched to any gene: 5. CDR1 is SGHAT, CDR2 FQNNGV, per germline. This CDR3 comprises 13 residues. The CDR3 region is CASSRGQFDTQYF. CDR3 in DNA: TGTGCCAGCAGCCGGGGACAGTTCGATACGCAGTATTTT.

This clone was seen a handful of times. This chain uses TRBV6-5 with TRBJ1-2; D is unclear. Germline lookup yields CDR1 MNHEY and CDR2 SVGAGI. The CDR3 contains 15 residues. The V and J ends lost 2 bases and 1 base respectively, with 11 bases between them. The CDR3 bases are TGTGCCAGCAGTTACGGGCGGAATTATAACTATGGCTACACCTTC. Encoded protein: CASSYGRNYNYGYTF.

The chain combines TRBV25-1 with TRBJ1-5; D is unresolved. Trimming shortened V by 2 bases and J by 15 bases, and 11 bases separated the two germline ends. This CDR3 comprises 11 residues. Per germline, CDR1 MGHDK and CDR2 SYGVNS. This CDR3 is CASSEGLVWHF. In nucleotides, the CDR3 is TGTGCCAGCAGTGAAGGGTTAGTATGGCATTTT. Combining the CDR3 with reference TRBV25-1 and TRBJ1-5 gives the whole variable domain EADIYQTPRYLVIGTGKKITLECSQTMGHDKMYWYQQDPGMELHLIHYSYGVNSTEKGDLSSESTVSRIRTEHFPLTLESARPSHTSQYLCASSEGLVWHFGDGTRLSIL.

The chain couples TRBV11-2 to TRBJ2-7; D is uncertain. CDR1 and CDR2 from the germline V gene are SGHAT and FQNNGV. V was clipped by 2 bases and J by 10 bases, with 15 bases between them. This CDR3 has 13 residues. CDR3 sequence reads: CASSLRDLVDQYF. In DNA, the CDR3 is TGTGCCAGCAGCTTACGAGACCTAGTAGATCAGTACTTC.

The CDR3 sequence: CASSNMASDYTGELFF. Written as DNA, the CDR3 is TGTGCCAGCAGTAATATGGCTAGCGACTACACCGGGGAGCTGTTTTTT. The chain has TRBV5-4 and TRBJ2-2; TRBD2 might be the D (6 bases). This CDR3 contains 16 residues. Germline V gene data show CDR1 as SGHNT and CDR2 as YYREEE (reference sequence). V was pared by 5 bases and J by 3 bases, with 17 bases between.

The J gene is TRBJ2-2, the V gene TRBV28; TRBD1 might be the D (6 bases). The CDR3 sequence is 15 residues long. Germline CDR1 MDHEN, CDR2 SYDVKM. The germline V and J ends were trimmed by 3 bases and 7 bases, with 15 bases remaining between them. CDR3 residues: CASSFWAGADGELFF. The CDR3 region has the DNA TGTGCCAGCAGTTTTTGGGCAGGGGCTGACGGGGAGCTGTTTTTT.

The chain joins TRBV29-1 to TRBJ2-1, with a weak D call TRBD2 (5 bases). CDR3 length: 15 amino acids. Per germline, CDR1 SQVTM and CDR2 ANQGSEA. With 6 bases removed from V and 4 bases from J, the gap between germline ends came to 19 bases. The CDR3 spells CSVSGVAPWYNEQFF. The CDR3 nucleotides read TGCAGCGTCTCCGGGGTCGCCCCTTGGTACAATGAGCAGTTCTTC.

The gene calls are TRBV2 and TRBJ2-3; D is uncertain. V was pared by 7 bases and J by 0 bases, with 26 bases between. This CDR3 has 19 residues. CDR1 SNHLY and CDR2 FYNNEI come from the germline V gene. CDR3 loop: CASTEGPAPIWGSTDTQYF. The CDR3 DNA reads TGTGCCAGCACCGAAGGGCCGGCTCCAATCTGGGGTAGCACAGATACGCAGTATTTT.

The CDR3 reads CASSLGTGNTEAFF. The CDR3 nucleotides read TGTGCCAGCAGTTTAGGGACAGGGAACACTGAAGCTTTCTTT. V usage is TRBV27 and J usage is TRBJ1-1; 8 nucleotides agree with TRBD1. Germline V gene sequence: CDR1 MNHEY, CDR2 SMNVEV (reference sequence). V dropped 2 bases and J dropped 1; count of bases not matched to a gene: 0. The CDR3 contains 14 residues.

V and J are TRBV19 and TRBJ1-2; D not resolved. CDR3 size: 12 residues. With 6 bases removed from V and 4 bases from J, the gap between germline ends came to 9 bases. Germline lookup yields CDR1 LNHDA and CDR2 SQIVND (reference sequence). The CDR3 DNA sequence: TGTGCCAGTAGCCAGGAAATCTATGGCTACACCTTC. This codes for CASSQEIYGYTF. Looking up the rest from reference TRBV19 and TRBJ1-2 gives the full variable domain: DGGITQSPKYLFRKEGQNVTLSCEQNLNHDAMYWYRQDPGQGLRLIYYSQIVNDFQKGDIAEGYSVSREKKESFPLTVTSAQKNPTAFYLCASSQEIYGYTFGSGTRLTVV.